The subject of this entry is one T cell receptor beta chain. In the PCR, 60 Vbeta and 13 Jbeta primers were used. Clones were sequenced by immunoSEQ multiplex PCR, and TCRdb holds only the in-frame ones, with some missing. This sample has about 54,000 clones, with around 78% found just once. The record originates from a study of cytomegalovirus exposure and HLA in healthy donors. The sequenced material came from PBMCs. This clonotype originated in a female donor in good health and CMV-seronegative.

CDR3 amino acids: CASSSGTGPQETQYF. CDR3 nucleotide sequence: TGCGCCAGCAGCTCCGGGACAGGGCCCCAAGAGACCCAGTACTTC. The chain uses TRBV5-1 and TRBJ2-5, with TRBD1 identical over 9 bases. V was clipped by 3 bases and J by 1 base; unmatched bases: 4. CDR3 length: 15 amino acids. Germline V CDR1 and CDR2: SGHRS, YFSETQ.